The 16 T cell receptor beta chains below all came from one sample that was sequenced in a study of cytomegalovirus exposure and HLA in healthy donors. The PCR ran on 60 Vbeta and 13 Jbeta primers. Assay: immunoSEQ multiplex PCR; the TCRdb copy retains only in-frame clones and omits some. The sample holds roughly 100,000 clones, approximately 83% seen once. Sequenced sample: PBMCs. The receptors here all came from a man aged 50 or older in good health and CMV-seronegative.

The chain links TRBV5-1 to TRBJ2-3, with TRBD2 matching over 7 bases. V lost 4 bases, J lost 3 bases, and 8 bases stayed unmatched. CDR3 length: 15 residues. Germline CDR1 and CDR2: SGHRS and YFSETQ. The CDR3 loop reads CASSPRGGGTDTQYF. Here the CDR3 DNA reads TGCGCCAGCAGCCCCCGGGGCGGGGGTACAGATACGCAGTATTTT.

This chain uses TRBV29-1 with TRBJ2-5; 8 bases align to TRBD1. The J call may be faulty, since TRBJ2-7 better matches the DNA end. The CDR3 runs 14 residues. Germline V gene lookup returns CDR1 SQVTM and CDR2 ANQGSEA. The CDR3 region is CSVEGPGGNYEQYF. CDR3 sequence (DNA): TGCAGCGTTGAAGGGCCAGGGGGCAACTACGAGCAGTACTTC.

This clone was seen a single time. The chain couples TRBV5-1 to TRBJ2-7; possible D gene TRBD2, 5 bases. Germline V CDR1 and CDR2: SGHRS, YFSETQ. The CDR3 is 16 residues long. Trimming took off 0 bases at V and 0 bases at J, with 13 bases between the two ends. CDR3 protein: CASSLGFGGSSYEQYF. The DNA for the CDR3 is TGCGCCAGCAGCTTGGGGTTTGGCGGGTCCTCCTACGAGCAGTACTTC. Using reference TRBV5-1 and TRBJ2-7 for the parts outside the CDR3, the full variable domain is KAGVTQTPRYLIKTRGQQVTLSCSPISGHRSVSWYQQTPGQGLQFLFEYFSETQRNKGNFPGRFSGRQFSNSRSEMNVSTLELGDSALYLCASSLGFGGSSYEQYFGPGTRLTVT.

The CDR3 nucleotides read TGTGCCAGCAGTCCTCGAGCGGGAGTGAGGACAGATACGCAGTATTTT. It codes for CASSPRAGVRTDTQYF. This chain connects TRBV27 to TRBJ2-3, with TRBD2 matching over 8 bases. After removal of 5 bases from V and 3 bases from J, the junction contained 10 bases not matched to a gene. CDR1 is MNHEY and CDR2 is SMNVEV in the germline V gene (reference sequence). This CDR3 has 16 residues.

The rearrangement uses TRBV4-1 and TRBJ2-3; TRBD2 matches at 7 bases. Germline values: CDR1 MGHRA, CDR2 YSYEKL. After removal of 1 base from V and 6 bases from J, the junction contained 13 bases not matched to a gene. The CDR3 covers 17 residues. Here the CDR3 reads CASSQGLAGVVSDTQYF. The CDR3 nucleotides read TGCGCCAGCAGCCAAGGGCTCGCGGGAGTTGTGTCGGATACGCAGTATTTT.

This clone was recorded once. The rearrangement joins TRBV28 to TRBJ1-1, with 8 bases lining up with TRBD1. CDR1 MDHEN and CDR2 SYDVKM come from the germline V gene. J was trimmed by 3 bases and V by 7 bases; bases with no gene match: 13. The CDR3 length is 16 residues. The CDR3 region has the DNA TGTGCCAGCAACCCTGGACAGGGAAGATGGGACACTGAAGCTTTCTTT. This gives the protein CASNPGQGRWDTEAFF.

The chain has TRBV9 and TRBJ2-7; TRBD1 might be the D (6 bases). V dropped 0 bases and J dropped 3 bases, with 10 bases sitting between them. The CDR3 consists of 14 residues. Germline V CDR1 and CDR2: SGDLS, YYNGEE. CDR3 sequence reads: CASSVEGQRYEQYF. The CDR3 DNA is TGTGCCAGCAGCGTAGAGGGACAACGCTACGAGCAGTACTTC.

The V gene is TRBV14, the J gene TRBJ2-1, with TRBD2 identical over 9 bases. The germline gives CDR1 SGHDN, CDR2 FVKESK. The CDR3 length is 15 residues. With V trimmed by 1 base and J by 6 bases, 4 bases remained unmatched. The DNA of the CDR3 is TGTGCCAGCAGCCAAGTTGCGGGAGGGATCAATGAGCAGTTCTTC. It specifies CASSQVAGGINEQFF. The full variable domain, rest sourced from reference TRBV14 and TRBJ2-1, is EAGVTQFPSHSVIEKGQTVTLRCDPISGHDNLYWYRRVMGKEIKFLLHFVKESKQDESGMPNNRFLAERTGGTYSTLKVQPAELEDSGVYFCASSQVAGGINEQFFGPGTRLTVL.

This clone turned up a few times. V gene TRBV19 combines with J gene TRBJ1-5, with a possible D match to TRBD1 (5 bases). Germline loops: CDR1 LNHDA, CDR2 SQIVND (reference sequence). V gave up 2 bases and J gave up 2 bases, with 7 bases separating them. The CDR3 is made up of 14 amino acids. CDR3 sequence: CASSILGGNQPQHF. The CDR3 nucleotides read TGTGCCAGTAGTATACTAGGGGGCAATCAGCCCCAGCATTTT.

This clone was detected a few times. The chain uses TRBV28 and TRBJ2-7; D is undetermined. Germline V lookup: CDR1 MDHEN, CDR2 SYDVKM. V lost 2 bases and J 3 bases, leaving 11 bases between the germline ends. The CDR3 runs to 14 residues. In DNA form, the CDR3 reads TGTGCCAGCAGTTTAACCTCGGGTGGCTACGAGCAGTACTTC. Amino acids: CASSLTSGGYEQYF.

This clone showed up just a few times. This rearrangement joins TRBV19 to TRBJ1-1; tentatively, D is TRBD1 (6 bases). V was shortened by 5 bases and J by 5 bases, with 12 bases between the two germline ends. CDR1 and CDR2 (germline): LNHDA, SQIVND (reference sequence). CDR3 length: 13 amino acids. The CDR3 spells CASSRQGRTEAFF. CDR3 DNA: TGTGCCAGTAGTCGGCAGGGGCGGACTGAAGCTTTCTTT. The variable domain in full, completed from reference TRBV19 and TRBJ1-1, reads DGGITQSPKYLFRKEGQNVTLSCEQNLNHDAMYWYRQDPGQGLRLIYYSQIVNDFQKGDIAEGYSVSREKKESFPLTVTSAQKNPTAFYLCASSRQGRTEAFFGQGTRLTVV.

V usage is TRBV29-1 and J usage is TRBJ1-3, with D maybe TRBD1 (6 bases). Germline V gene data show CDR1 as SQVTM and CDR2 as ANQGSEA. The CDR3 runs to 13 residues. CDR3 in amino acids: CSYRVPSGNTIYF. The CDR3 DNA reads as TGCAGTTACAGGGTTCCCTCTGGAAACACCATATATTTT.

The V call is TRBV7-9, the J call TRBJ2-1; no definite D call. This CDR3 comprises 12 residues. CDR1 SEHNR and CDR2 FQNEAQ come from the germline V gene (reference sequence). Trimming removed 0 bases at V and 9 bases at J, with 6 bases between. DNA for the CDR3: TGTGCCAGCAGCTTAGCCAGAAGTGAGCAGTTCTTC. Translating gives CASSLARSEQFF.

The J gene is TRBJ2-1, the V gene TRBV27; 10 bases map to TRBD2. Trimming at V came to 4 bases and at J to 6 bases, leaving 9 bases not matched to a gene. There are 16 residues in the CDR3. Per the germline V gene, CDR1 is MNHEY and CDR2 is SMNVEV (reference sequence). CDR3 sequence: CASSWSQREGLNEQFF. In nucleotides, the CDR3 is TGTGCCAGCAGTTGGTCACAGCGGGAGGGCCTCAATGAGCAGTTCTTC.

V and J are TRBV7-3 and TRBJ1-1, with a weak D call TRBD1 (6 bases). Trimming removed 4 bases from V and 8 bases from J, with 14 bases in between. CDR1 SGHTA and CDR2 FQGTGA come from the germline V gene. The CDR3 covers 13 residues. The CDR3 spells CASSSRGASEAFF. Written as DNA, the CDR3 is TGTGCCAGCAGCTCGCGGGGGGCGTCCGAAGCTTTCTTT.

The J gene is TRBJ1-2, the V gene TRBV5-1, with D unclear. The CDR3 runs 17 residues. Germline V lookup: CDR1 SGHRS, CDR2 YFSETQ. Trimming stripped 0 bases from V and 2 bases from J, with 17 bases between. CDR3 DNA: TGCGCCAGCAGCTTGGATGGCCGGAGCCTTCCCAACTATGGCTACACCTTC. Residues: CASSLDGRSLPNYGYTF.